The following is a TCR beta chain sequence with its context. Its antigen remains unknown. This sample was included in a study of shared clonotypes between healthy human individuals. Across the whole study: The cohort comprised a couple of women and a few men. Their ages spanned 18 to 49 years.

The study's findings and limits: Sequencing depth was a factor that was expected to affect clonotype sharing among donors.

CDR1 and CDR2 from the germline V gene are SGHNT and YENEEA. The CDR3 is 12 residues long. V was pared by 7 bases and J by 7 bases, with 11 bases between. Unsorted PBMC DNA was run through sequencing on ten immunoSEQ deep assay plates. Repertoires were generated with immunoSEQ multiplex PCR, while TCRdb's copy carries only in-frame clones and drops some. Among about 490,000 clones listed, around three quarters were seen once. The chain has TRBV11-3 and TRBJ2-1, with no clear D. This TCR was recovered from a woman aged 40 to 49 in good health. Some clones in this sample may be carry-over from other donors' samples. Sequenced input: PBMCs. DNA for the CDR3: TGTGCCAGCAAGGGTAGTGTGAATGAGCAGTTCTTC. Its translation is CASKGSVNEQFF. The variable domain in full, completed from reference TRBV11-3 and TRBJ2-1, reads EAGVVQSPRYKIIEKKQPVAFWCNPISGHNTLYWYLQNLGQGPELLIRYENEEAVDDSQLPKDRFSAERLKGVDSTLKIQPAELGDSAVYLCASKGSVNEQFFGPGTRLTVL.